This T cell receptor (beta chain) comes out of a study of T cell responses to AZD1222 COVID-19 vaccine. Overall study findings and caveats: Donors were largely white British and mainly female; clonal diversity was possibly underestimated. Only a handful of AZD1222 recipients were seropositive at baseline. Elevations in Spike-specific TCR breadth and depth followed administration of two AZD1222 doses. Spike-wide vaccine-associated CD4 TCRs dominated at 160-218 and 743-854.

On this clone itself: Its specificity is not known.

Profiled with immunoSEQ multiplex PCR; TCRdb holds only in-frame clones, not every one. The sample holds some 150,000 clones, roughly 90% seen once. Losses at the gene ends were 0 bases for V and 2 bases for J; bases not matched to a gene: 3. Looked up from germline, CDR1 is SGHRS and CDR2 is YFSETQ. This CDR3 is 15 amino acids long. The TCR was taken from an adult who received the AZD1222 COVID-19 vaccine. The V and J genes are TRBV5-1 and TRBJ2-3, with 7 bases fitting TRBD2. This sample comprised peripheral blood, obtained 28 days after the second AZD1222 dose. As DNA, the CDR3 is TGCGCCAGCAGCTTGGACGGGACTAACACAGATACGCAGTATTTT. Protein product: CASSLDGTNTDTQYF.